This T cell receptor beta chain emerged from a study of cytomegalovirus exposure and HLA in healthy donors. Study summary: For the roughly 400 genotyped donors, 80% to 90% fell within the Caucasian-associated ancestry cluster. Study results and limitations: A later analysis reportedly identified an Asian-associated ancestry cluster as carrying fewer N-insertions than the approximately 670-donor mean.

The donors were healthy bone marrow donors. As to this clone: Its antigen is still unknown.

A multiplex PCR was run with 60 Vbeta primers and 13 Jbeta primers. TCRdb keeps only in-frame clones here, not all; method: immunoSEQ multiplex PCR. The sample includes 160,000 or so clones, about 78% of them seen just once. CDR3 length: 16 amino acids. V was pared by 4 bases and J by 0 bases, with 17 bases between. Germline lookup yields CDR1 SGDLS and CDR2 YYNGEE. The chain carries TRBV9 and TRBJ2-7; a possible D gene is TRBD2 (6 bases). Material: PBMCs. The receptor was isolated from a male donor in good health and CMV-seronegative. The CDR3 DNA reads TGTGCCAGCAGCCCCCGGCCGGGACTGGGCTCCTACGAGCAGTACTTC. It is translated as CASSPRPGLGSYEQYF.